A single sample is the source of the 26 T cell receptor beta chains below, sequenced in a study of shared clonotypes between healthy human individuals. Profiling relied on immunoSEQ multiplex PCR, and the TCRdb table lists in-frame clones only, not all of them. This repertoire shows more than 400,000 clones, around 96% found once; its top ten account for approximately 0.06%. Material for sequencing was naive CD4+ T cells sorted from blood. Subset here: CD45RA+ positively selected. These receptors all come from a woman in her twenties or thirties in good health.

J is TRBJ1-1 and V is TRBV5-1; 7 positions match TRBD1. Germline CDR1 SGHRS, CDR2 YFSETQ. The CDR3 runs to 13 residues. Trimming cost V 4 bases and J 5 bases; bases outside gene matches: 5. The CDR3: CASSPQGGTEAFF. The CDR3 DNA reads TGCGCCAGCAGCCCCCAGGGGGGTACTGAAGCTTTCTTT. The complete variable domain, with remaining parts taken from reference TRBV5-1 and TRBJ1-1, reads KAGVTQTPRYLIKTRGQQVTLSCSPISGHRSVSWYQQTPGQGLQFLFEYFSETQRNKGNFPGRFSGRQFSNSRSEMNVSTLELGDSALYLCASSPQGGTEAFFGQGTRLTVV.

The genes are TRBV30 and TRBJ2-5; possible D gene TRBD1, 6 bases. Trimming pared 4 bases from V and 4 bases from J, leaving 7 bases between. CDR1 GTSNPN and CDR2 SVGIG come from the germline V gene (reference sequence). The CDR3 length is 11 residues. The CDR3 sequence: CAWKQGETQYF. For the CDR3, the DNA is TGTGCCTGGAAACAGGGAGAGACCCAGTACTTC.

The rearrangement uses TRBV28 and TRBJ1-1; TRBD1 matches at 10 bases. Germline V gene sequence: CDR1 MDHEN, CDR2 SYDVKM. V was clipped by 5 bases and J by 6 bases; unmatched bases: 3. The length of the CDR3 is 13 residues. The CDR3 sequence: CASSQTGGSEAFF. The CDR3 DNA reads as TGTGCCAGCAGTCAGACAGGGGGCTCTGAAGCTTTCTTT.

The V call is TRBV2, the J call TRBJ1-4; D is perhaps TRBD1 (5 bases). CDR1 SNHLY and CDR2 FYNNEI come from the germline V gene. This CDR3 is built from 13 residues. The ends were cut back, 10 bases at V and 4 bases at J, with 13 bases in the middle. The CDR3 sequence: CATTGTHNEKLFF. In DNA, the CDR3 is TGTGCCACTACTGGGACTCATAATGAAAAACTGTTTTTT.

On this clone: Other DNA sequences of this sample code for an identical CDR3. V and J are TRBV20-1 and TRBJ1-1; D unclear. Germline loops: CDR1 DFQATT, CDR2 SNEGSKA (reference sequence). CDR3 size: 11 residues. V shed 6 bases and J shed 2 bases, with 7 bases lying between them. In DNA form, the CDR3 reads TGCAGTGCCTTGAGAAACACTGAAGCTTTCTTT. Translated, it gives CSALRNTEAFF.

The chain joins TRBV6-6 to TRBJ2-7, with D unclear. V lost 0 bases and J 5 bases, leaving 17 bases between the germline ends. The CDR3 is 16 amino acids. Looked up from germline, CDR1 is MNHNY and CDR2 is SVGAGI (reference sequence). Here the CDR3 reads CASSYSIGIAKDEQYF. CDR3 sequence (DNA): TGTGCCAGCAGTTACTCGATAGGCATCGCGAAGGACGAGCAGTACTTC.

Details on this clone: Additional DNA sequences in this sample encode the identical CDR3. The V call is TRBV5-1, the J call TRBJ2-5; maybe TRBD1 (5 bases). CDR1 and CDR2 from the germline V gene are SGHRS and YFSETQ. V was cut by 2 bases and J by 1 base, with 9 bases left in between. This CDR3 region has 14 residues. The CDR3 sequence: CASSLRTPQETQYF. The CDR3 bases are TGCGCCAGCAGCTTACGGACACCCCAAGAGACCCAGTACTTC.

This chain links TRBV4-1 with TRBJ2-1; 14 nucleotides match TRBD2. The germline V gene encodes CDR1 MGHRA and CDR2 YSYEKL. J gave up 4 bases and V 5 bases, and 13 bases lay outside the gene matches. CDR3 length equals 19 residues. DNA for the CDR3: TGCGCCAGCAGCGCCGGACTAGCGGGAGGTGGGGGACTTTACAATGAGCAGTTCTTC. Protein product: CASSAGLAGGGGLYNEQFF.

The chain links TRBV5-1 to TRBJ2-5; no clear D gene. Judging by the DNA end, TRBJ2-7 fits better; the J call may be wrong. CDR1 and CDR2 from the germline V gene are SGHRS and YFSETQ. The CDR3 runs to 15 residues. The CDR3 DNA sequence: TGCGCCAGCAGCCAAGGCGAGGCCCTCTCCTACGAGCAGTACTTC. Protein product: CASSQGEALSYEQYF.

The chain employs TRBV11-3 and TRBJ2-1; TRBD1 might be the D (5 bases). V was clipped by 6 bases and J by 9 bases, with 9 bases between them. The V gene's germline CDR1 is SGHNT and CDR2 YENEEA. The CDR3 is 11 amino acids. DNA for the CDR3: TGTGCCAGCAGTGGTAGGGGTGAGCAGTTCTTC. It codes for CASSGRGEQFF.

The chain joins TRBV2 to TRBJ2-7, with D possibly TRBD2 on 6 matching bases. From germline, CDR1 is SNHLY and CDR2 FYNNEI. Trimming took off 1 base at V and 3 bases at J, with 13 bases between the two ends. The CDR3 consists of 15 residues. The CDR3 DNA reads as TGTGCCAGCAGTGAAGGGGGGGTTACTTTCTACGAGCAGTACTTC. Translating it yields CASSEGGVTFYEQYF.

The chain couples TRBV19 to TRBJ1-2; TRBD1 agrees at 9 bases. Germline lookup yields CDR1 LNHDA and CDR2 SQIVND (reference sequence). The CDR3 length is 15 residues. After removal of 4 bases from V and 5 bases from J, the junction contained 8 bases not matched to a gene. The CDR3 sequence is CASSTGQGLGYGYTF. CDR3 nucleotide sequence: TGTGCCAGTAGTACGGGACAGGGATTGGGTTATGGCTACACCTTC.

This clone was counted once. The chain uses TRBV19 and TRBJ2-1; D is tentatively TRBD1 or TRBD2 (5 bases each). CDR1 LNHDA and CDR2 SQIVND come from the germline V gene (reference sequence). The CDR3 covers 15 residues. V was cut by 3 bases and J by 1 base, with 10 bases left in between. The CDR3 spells CASSIGTPSYNEQFF. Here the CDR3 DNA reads TGTGCCAGTAGTATCGGGACCCCGTCCTACAATGAGCAGTTCTTC.

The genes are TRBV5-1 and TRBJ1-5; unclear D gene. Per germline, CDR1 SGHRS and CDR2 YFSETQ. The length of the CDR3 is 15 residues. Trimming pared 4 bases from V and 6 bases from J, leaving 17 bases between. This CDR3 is CASSPGVGPTQPQHF. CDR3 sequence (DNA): TGCGCCAGCAGCCCAGGCGTTGGACCAACTCAGCCCCAGCATTTT.

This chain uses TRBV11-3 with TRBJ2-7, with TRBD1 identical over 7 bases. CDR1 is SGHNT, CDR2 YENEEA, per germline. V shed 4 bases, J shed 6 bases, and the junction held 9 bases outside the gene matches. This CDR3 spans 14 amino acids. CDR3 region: CASSSQTGSSEQYF. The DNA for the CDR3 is TGTGCCAGCAGCTCACAGACAGGGTCGTCCGAGCAGTACTTC.

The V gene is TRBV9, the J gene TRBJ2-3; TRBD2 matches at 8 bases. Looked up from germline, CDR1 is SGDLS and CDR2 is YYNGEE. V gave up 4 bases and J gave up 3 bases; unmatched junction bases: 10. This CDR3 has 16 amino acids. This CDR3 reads CASSPRGTRVTDTQYF. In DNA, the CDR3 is TGTGCCAGCAGCCCCCGGGGGACTAGGGTTACAGATACGCAGTATTTT.

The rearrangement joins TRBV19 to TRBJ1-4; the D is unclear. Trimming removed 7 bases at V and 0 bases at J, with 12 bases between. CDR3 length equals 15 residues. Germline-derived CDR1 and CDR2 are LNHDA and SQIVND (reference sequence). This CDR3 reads CASNTGLATNEKLFF. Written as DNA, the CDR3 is TGTGCCAGTAATACCGGTCTCGCAACTAATGAAAAACTGTTTTTT.

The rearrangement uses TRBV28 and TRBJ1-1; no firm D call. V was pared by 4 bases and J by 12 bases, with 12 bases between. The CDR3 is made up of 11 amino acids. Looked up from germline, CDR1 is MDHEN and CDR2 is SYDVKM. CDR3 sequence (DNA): TGTGCCAGCAGTTCCGGGCCAGAGACTTTCTTT. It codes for CASSSGPETFF. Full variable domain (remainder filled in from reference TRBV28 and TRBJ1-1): DVKVTQSSRYLVKRTGEKVFLECVQDMDHENMFWYRQDPGLGLRLIYFSYDVKMKEKGDIPEGYSVSREKKERFSLILESASTNQTSMYLCASSSGPETFFGQGTRLTVV.

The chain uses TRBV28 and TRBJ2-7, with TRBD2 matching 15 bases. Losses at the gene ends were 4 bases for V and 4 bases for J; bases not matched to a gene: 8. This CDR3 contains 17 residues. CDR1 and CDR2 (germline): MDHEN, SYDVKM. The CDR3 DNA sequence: TGTGCCAGCAGTTCGGGGACTAGCGGGAGGATTGTGTACGAGCAGTACTTC. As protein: CASSSGTSGRIVYEQYF.

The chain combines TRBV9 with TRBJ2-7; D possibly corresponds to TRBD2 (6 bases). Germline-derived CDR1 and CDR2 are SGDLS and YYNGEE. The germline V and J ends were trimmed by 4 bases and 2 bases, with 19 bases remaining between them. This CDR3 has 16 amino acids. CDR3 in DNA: TGTGCCAGCAGCCCCGCAGGGACTCGCAATACCTACGAGCAGTACTTC. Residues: CASSPAGTRNTYEQYF.

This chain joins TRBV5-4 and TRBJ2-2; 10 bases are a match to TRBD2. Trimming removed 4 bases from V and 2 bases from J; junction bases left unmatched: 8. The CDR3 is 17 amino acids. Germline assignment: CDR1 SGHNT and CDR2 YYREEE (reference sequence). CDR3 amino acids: CASSPAGGPRNTGELFF. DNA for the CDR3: TGTGCCAGCAGCCCAGCGGGAGGGCCCAGAAACACCGGGGAGCTGTTTTTT.

The CDR3 DNA is TGTGCCAGCAGGGGGGCGAACAATCAGCCCCAGCATTTT. Translating gives CASRGANNQPQHF. The rearrangement uses TRBV28 and TRBJ1-5; D might be TRBD1 (6 bases). V dropped 6 bases and J dropped 3 bases, with 9 bases sitting between them. This CDR3 is 13 amino acids long. In germline, CDR1 is MDHEN, CDR2 SYDVKM.

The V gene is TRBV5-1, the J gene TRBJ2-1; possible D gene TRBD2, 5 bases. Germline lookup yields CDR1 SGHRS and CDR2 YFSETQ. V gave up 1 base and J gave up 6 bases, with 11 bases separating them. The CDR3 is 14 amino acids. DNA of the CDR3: TGCGCCAGCAGCTTGCCGTGGGCGGGCAATGAGCAGTTCTTC. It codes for CASSLPWAGNEQFF. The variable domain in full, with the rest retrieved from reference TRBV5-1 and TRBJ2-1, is KAGVTQTPRYLIKTRGQQVTLSCSPISGHRSVSWYQQTPGQGLQFLFEYFSETQRNKGNFPGRFSGRQFSNSRSEMNVSTLELGDSALYLCASSLPWAGNEQFFGPGTRLTVL.

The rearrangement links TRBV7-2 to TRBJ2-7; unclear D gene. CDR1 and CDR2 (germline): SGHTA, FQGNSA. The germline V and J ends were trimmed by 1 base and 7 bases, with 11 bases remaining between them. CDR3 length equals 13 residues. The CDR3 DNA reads TGTGCCAGCAGCTTAGTCGGGCTGGGGGAGCAGTACTTC. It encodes CASSLVGLGEQYF.

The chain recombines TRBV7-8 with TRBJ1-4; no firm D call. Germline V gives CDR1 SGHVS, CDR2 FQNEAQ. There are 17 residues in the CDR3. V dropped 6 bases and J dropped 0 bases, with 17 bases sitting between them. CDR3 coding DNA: TGTGCCAGCAGTCATCGTTCCCCGTCCGCAACTAATGAAAAACTGTTTTTT. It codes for CASSHRSPSATNEKLFF.

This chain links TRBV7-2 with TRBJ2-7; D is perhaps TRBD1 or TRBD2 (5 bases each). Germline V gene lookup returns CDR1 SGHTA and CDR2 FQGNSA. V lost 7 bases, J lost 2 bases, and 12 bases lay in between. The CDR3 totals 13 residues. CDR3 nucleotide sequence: TGTGCCAGCACCTTGTTGGGGGCCTACGAGCAGTACTTC. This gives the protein CASTLLGAYEQYF.